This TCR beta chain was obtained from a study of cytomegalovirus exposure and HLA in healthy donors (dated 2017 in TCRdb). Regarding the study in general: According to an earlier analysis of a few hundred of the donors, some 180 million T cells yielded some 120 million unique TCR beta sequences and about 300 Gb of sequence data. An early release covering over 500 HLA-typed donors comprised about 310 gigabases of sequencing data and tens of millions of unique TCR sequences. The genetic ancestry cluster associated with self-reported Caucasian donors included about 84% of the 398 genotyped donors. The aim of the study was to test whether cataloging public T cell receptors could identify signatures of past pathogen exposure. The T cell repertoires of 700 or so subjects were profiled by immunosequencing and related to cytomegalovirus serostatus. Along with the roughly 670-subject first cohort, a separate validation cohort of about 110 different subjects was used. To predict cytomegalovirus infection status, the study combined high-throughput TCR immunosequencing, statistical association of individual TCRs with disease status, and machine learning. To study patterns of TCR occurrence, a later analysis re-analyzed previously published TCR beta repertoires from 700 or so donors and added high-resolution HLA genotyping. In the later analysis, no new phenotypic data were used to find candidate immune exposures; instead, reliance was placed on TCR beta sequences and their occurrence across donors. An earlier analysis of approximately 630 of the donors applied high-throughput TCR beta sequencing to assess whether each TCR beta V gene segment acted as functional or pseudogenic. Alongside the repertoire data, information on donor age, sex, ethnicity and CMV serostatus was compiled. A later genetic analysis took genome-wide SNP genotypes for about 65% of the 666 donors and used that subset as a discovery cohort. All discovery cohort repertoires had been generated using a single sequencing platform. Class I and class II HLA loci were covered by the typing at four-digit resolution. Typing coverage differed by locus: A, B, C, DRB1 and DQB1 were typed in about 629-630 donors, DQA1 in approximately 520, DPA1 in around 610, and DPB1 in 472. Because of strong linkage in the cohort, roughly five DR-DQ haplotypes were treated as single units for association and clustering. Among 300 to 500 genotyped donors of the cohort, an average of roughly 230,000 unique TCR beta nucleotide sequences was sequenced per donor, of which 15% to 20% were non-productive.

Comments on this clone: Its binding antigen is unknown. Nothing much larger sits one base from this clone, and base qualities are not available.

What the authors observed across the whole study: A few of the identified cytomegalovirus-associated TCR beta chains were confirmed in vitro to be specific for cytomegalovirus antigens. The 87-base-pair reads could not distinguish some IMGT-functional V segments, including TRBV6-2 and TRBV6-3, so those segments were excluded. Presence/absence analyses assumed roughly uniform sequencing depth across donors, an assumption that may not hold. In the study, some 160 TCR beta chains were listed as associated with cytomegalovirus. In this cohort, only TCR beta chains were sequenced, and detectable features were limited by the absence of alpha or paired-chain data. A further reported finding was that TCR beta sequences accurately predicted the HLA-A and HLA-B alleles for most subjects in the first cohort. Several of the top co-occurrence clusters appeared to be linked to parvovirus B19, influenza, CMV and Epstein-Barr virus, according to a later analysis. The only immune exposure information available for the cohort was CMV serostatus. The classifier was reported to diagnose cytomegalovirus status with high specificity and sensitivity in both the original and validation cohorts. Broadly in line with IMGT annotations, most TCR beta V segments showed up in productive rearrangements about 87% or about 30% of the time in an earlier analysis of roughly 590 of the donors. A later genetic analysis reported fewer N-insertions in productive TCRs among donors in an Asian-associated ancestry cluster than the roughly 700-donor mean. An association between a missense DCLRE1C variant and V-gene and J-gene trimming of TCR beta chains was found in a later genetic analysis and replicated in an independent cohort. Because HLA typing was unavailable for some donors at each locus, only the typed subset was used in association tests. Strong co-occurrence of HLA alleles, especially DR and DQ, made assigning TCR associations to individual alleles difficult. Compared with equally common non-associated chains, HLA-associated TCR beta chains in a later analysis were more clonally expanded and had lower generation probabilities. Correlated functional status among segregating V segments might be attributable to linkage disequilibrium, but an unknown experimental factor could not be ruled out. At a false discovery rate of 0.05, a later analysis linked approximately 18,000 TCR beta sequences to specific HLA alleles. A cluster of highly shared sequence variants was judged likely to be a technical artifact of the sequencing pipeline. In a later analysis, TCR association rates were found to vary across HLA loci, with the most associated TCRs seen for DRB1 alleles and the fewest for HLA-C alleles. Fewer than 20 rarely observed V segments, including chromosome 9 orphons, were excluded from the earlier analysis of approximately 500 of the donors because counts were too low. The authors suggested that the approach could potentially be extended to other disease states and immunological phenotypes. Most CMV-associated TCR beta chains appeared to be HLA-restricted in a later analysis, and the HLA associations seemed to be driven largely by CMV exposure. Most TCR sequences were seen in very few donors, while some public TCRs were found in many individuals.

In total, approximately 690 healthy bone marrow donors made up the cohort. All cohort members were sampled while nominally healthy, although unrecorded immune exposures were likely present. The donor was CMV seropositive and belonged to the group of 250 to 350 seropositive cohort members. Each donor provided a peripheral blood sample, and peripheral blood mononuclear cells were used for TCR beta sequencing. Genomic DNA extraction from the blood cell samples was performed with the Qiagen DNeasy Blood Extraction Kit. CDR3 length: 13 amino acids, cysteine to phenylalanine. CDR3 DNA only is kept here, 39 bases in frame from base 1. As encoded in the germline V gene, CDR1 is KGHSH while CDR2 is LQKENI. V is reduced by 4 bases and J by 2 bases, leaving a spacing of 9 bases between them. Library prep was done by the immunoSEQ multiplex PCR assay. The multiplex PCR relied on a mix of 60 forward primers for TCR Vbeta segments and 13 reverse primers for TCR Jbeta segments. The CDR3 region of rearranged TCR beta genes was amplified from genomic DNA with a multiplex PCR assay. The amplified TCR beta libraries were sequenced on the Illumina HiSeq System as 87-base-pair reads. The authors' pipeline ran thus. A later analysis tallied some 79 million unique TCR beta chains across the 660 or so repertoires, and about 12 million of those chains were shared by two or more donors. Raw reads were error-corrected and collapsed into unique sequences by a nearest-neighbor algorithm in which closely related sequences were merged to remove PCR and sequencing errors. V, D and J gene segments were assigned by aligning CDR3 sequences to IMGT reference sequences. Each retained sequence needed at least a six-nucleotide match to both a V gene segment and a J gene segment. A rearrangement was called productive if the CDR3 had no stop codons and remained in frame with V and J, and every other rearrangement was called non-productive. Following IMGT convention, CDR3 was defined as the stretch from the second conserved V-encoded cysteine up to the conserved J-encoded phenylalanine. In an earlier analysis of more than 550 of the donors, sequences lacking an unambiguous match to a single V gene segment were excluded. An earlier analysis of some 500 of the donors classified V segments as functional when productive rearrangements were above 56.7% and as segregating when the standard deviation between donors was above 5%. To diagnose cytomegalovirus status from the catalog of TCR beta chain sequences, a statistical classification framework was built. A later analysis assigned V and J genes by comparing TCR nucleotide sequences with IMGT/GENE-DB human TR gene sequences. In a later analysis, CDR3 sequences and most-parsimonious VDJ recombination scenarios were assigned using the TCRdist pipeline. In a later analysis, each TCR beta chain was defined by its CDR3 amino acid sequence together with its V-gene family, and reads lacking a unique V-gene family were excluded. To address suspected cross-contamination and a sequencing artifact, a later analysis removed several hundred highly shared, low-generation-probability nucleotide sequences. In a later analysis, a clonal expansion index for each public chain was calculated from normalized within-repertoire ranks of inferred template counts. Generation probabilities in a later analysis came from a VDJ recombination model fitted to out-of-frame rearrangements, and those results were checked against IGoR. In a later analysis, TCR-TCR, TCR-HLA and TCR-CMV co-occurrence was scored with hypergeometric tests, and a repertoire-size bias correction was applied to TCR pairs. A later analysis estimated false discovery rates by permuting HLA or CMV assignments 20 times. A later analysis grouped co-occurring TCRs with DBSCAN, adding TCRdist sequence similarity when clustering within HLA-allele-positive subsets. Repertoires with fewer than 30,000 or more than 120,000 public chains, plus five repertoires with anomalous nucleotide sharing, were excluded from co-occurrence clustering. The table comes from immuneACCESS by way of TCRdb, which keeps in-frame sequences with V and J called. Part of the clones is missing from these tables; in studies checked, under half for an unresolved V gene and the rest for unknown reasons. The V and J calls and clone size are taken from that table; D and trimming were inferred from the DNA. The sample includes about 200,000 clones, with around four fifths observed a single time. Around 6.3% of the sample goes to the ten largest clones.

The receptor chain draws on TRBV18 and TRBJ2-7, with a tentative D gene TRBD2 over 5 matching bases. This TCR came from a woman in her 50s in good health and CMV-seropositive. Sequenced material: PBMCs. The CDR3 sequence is CASSLTGTYEQYF. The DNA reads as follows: TGTGCCAGCTCACTCACGGGGACCTACGAGCAGTACTTC.